This T cell receptor (beta chain) is from a study of PD-1 blockade in classical Hodgkin lymphoma. No patient escaped relapse after autologous stem cell transplantation, and brentuximab vedotin exposure varied. Magnetic negative selection of thawed PBMCs yielded the CD8+ T cells. TCRdb's copy holds only in-frame clones and misses some; the assay was immunoSEQ multiplex PCR. The sample shows 25,000 to 30,000 clones, roughly 88% of them seen only once. From germline, CDR1 is SGHVS and CDR2 FQNEAQ. The CDR3 contains 15 residues. Trimming took off 4 bases at V and 8 bases at J, with 17 bases between the two ends.

The rearrangement joins TRBV7-8 to TRBJ1-4; the D gene is possibly TRBD1 (5 bases). The origin of this receptor is a human donor with classical Hodgkin lymphoma. Sequences were derived from CD8+ T cells from blood, sampled at baseline. CDR3 DNA: TGTGCCAGCAGCTCCTTAGACAGTCTCTTAGAAAAACTGTTTTTT. Protein: CASSSLDSLLEKLFF.